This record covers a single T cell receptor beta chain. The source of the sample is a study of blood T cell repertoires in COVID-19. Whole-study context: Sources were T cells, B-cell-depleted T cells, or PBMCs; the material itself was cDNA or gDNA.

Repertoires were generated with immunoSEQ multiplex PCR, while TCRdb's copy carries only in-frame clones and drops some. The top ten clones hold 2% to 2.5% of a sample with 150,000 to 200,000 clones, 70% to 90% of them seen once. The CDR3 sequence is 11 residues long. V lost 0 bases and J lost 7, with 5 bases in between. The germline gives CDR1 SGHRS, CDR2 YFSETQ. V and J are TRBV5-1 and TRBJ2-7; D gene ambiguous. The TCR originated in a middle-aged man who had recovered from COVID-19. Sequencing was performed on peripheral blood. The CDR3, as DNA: TGCGCCAGCAGCTTGGCCCAGGAGCAGTACTTC. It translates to CASSLAQEQYF. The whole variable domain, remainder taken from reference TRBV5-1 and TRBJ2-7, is KAGVTQTPRYLIKTRGQQVTLSCSPISGHRSVSWYQQTPGQGLQFLFEYFSETQRNKGNFPGRFSGRQFSNSRSEMNVSTLELGDSALYLCASSLAQEQYFGPGTRLTVT.